The T cell receptor (beta chain) under discussion was sequenced for a study of human T cells and chemical hapten exposure. About the study: Once 0.01% DPC had been applied to the upper back by patch test, readings were taken at 6 days. Cases of alopecia areata, totalis or universalis occurred in a predominantly female patient group. The study traced per-sample TCR yield variation mainly to small differences in pooled library volumes.

This clonotype was detected many times. The time point denotes: patch test 1, 2 weeks after DPC sensitization. Treatment denoted: therapeutic diphenylcyclopropenone sensitization with weekly scalp DPC. At patch-test visits, sampling came before the patch test. TCRdb reanalysed the RACE reads using MiXCR and keeps one entry per CDR3 protein. Of fewer than 60,000 distinct CDR3 sequences detected, around 9.3% appear once; the ten largest clones hold approximately 4.5%. The junction had 24 bases not matched to a gene; V was cut back by 6 bases and J by 1 base. The CDR3 contains 21 residues. The chain employs TRBV12-3 or TRBV12-4 and TRBJ1-1; 9 positions match TRBD1. The TCR sequence derives from a woman between 45 and 65 years old with alopecia areata. Some clones in this sample may be carry-over from other donors' samples. Material: whole blood, obtained in connection with sensitization to the hapten diphenylcyclopropenone (DPC). The CDR3 here is CASSKLWALGDRATSNTEAFF. The CDR3 region has the DNA TGTGCCAGCAGCAAGTTATGGGCCCTAGGGGACAGGGCTACCTCGAACACTGAAGCTTTCTTT.